Listed below are T cell receptor beta chains from one sample, sequenced in a study of cytomegalovirus exposure and HLA in healthy donors. Some clones are missing from TCRdb's copy, which holds only in-frame ones; the method was immunoSEQ multiplex PCR. The table includes 130,000 or so clones, roughly three quarters detected once. The sample consisted of PBMCs. All receptors derive from a man aged 25-40 years in good health and CMV-seronegative. CDR3s include the opening cysteine and the closing phenylalanine or tryptophan. The D gene is left open where the match is weak. Only some rows state a clone size, as once, few, many or a class for expanded clones.

abundance: NA
j_gene: TRBJ1-5
v_gene: TRBV23-1
d_gene: NA
CDR3aa: CASSQSSTGRDNQPQHF
CDR3nt: TGCGCCAGCAGTCAATCGTCGACAGGCCGTGACAATCAGCCCCAGCATTTT

abundance: NA
j_gene: TRBJ2-1
v_gene: TRBV18
d_gene: TRBD2
CDR3aa: CASFLAGSSYNEQFF
CDR3nt: TGTGCCAGCTTCTTAGCGGGGAGCTCCTACAATGAGCAGTTCTTC

abundance: few
j_gene: TRBJ2-7
v_gene: TRBV4-1
d_gene: TRBD2
CDR3aa: CASSQRTSGSSEQYF
CDR3nt: TGCGCCAGCAGCCAAAGGACTAGCGGGAGTAGCGAGCAGTACTTC

abundance: NA
j_gene: TRBJ1-3
v_gene: TRBV4-1
d_gene: TRBD1
CDR3aa: CASSQAGQGRRSGNTIYF
CDR3nt: TGCGCCAGCAGCCAAGCGGGACAGGGTCGTAGGTCTGGAAACACCATATATTTT

abundance: NA
j_gene: TRBJ2-7
v_gene: TRBV11-2
d_gene: TRBD1
CDR3aa: CASSLRTGEIYEQYF
CDR3nt: TGTGCCAGCAGCTTAAGGACAGGGGAGATCTACGAGCAGTACTTC

abundance: NA
j_gene: TRBJ1-1
v_gene: TRBV7-9
d_gene: TRBD1
CDR3aa: CASSLAPGQRNTEAFF
CDR3nt: TGTGCCAGCAGCTTAGCTCCGGGACAGCGGAACACTGAAGCTTTCTTT

abundance: NA
j_gene: TRBJ2-7
v_gene: TRBV29-1
d_gene: NA
CDR3aa: CSVEDQQGGEQYF
CDR3nt: TGCAGCGTTGAAGATCAACAGGGTGGGGAGCAGTACTTC

abundance: NA
j_gene: TRBJ1-4
v_gene: TRBV21-1
d_gene: NA
CDR3aa: CASSPGAVNEKLFF
CDR3nt: TGTGCCAGCAGCCCTGGGGCCGTTAATGAAAAACTGTTTTTT

abundance: NA
j_gene: TRBJ2-7
v_gene: TRBV4-2
d_gene: NA
CDR3aa: CASSQVIREPSYEQYF
CDR3nt: TGTGCCAGCAGCCAAGTGATACGGGAGCCATCCTACGAGCAGTACTTC

abundance: NA
j_gene: TRBJ2-5
v_gene: TRBV5-4
d_gene: NA
CDR3aa: CASSSGSTGRETQYF
CDR3nt: TGTGCCAGCAGCTCGGGGAGCACAGGGCGGGAGACCCAGTACTTC

abundance: few
j_gene: TRBJ1-1
v_gene: TRBV2
d_gene: NA
CDR3aa: CASSETETTEAFF
CDR3nt: TGTGCCAGCAGTGAAACAGAGACCACTGAAGCTTTCTTT

abundance: NA
j_gene: TRBJ2-1
v_gene: TRBV28
d_gene: TRBD2
CDR3aa: CASKRDPPYNEQFF
CDR3nt: TGTGCCAGCAAGCGGGACCCGCCCTACAATGAGCAGTTCTTC